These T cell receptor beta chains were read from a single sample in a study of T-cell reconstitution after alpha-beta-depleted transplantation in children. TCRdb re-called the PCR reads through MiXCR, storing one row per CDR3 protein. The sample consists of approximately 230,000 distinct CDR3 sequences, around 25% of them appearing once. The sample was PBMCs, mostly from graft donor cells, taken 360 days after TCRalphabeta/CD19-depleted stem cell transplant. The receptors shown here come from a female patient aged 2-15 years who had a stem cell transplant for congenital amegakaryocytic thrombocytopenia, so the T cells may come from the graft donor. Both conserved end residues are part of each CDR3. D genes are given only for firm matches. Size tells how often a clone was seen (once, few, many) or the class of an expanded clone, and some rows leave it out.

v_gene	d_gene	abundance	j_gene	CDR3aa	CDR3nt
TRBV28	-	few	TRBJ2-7	CASSYQVDPSEQYF	TGTGCCAGCAGTTACCAGGTGGACCCTAGCGAGCAGTACTTC
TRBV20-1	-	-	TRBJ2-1	CSASGGMGSYNEQFF	TGCAGTGCTAGTGGAGGGATGGGCTCCTACAATGAGCAGTTCTTC
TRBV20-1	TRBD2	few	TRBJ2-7	CSAERSGSSYEQYF	TGCAGTGCTGAGCGTAGCGGGAGCTCCTACGAGCAGTACTTC
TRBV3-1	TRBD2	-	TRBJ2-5	CASSQDSGEERF	TGTGCCAGCAGCCAAGATAGCGGGGAAGAGCGGTTC
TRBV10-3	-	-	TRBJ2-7	CAISPWSRGTYEQYF	TGTGCCATCAGCCCGTGGAGCCGGGGGACCTACGAGCAGTACTTC
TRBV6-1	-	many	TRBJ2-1	CASSPGTPSSNEQFF	TGTGCCAGCAGCCCCGGGACACCCTCCAGTAATGAGCAGTTCTTC
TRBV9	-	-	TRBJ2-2	CASSVPPGELFF	TGTGCCAGCAGCGTCCCCCCCGGGGAGCTGTTTTTT
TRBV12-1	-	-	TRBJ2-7	CASSFPETRWGDEQYF	TGTGCCAGCAGCTTCCCTGAGACGCGCTGGGGGGACGAGCAGTACTTC
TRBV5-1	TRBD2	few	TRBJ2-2	CASSRGLAGGTGELFF	TGCGCCAGCAGCCGAGGACTAGCGGGGGGCACCGGGGAGCTGTTTTTT
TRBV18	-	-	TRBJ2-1	CASSPLGRSNEQFF	TGTGCCAGCTCACCACTGGGACGGAGCAATGAGCAGTTCTTC
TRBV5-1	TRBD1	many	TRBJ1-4	CASSLVTGNEKLFF	TGCGCCAGCAGCTTGGTGACAGGGAATGAAAAACTGTTTTTT
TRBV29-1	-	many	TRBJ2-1	CSVGPSVGAQFF	TGCAGCGTTGGCCCTAGTGTAGGAGCGCAGTTCTTC
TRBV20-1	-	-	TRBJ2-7	CSAKLTTSYEQYF	TGCAGTGCTAAGCTCACCACCTCCTACGAGCAGTACTTC
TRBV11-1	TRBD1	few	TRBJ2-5	CASSLPGQAWETQYF	TGTGCCAGCAGCTTACCTGGACAGGCCTGGGAGACCCAGTACTTC
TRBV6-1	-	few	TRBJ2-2	CASSNYLLLHGELFF	TGTGCCAGCAGCAACTACCTGTTATTGCACGGGGAGCTGTTTTTT
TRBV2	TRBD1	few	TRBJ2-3	CASSQDRVLTDTQYF	TGTGCCAGCAGCCAGGACAGGGTTCTCACAGATACGCAGTATTTT
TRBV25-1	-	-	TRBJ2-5	CASSEYGETQYF	TGTGCCAGCAGTGAATATGGAGAGACCCAGTACTTC
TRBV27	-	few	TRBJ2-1	CASMSEGKWEQFF	TGTGCCAGCATGTCGGAGGGGAAGTGGGAGCAGTTCTTC
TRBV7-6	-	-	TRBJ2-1	CASSEFAGNKIYNEQFF	TGTGCCAGCAGTGAGTTTGCGGGAAATAAAATATACAATGAGCAGTTCTTC
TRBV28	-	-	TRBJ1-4	CASSRTGLSNEKLFF	TGTGCCAGCAGTAGAACAGGGTTATCTAATGAAAAACTGTTTTTT
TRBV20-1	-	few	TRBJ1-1	CSARDPRLAPEAFF	TGCAGTGCTAGAGATCCCAGGTTAGCGCCTGAAGCTTTCTTT
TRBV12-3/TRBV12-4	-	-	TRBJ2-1	CASSLSRPDYNEQFF	TGTGCCAGCAGTTTAAGTCGTCCCGACTACAATGAGCAGTTCTTC
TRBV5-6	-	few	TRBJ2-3	CASSLDQLTDTQYF	TGTGCCAGCAGCTTGGATCAATTGACAGATACGCAGTATTTT
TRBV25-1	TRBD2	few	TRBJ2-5	CASSDWLAAGGESETQYF	TGTGCCAGCAGTGATTGGTTGGCGGCGGGAGGGGAATCGGAGACCCAGTACTTC
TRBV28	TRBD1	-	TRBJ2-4	CATRQGTKNIQYF	TGTGCCACCCGACAGGGGACCAAAAACATTCAGTACTTC
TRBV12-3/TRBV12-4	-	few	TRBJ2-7	CASSRDSILAYEQYF	TGTGCCAGCAGCCGCGACTCCATCTTAGCCTACGAGCAGTACTTC
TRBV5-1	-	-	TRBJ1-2	CASSLVTAFGYTF	TGCGCCAGCAGCTTGGTTACAGCATTTGGCTACACCTTC
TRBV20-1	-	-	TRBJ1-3	CSASPGAPSGNTIYF	TGCAGTGCTAGCCCAGGGGCCCCCTCTGGAAACACCATATATTTT
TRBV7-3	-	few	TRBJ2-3	CASSLIFSDTQYF	TGTGCCAGCAGCTTAATATTCTCAGATACGCAGTATTTT
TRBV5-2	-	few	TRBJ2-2	CASSDGQPLRTGELFF	TGTGCCAGCAGCGACGGGCAGCCCCTGCGAACCGGGGAGCTGTTTTTT
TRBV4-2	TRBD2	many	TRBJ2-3	CASSQAGTSGTDTQYF	TGTGCCAGCAGCCAAGCTGGGACTAGCGGAACAGATACGCAGTATTTT
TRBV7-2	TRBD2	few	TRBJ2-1	CASSLNPGLAGISQFF	TGTGCCAGCAGCTTAAACCCCGGACTAGCGGGAATTTCTCAGTTCTTC
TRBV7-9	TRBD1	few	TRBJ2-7	CASSFSTGWYEQYF	TGTGCCAGCAGCTTCTCGACAGGGTGGTACGAGCAGTACTTC
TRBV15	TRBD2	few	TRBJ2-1	CATPLEDGRSYEQFF	TGTGCCACCCCCTTAGAGGACGGGAGGTCGTATGAGCAGTTCTTC
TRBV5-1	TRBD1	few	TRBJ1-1	CASSLGTGTVAEAFF	TGCGCCAGCAGCTTGGGGACAGGGACGGTTGCTGAAGCTTTCTTT
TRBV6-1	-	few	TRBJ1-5	CASSLKSSSNQPQHF	TGTGCCAGCAGCCTTAAGAGTAGTAGCAATCAGCCCCAGCATTTT
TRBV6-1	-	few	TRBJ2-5	CASRAGTQKTQYF	TGTGCCAGCAGGGCAGGGACCCAGAAGACCCAGTACTTC
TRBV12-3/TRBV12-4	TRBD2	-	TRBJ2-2	CASVGLAGLGGELFF	TGTGCCAGTGTCGGCCTAGCGGGGCTAGGAGGGGAGCTGTTTTTT
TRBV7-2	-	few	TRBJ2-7	CAVTAPGLTYEQYF	TGTGCCGTTACCGCTCCCGGCCTAACCTACGAGCAGTACTTC
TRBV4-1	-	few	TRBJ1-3	CASSQEGEGLSGNTIYF	TGCGCCAGCAGCCAAGAAGGTGAGGGCCTCTCTGGAAACACCATATATTTT
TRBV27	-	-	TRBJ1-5	CASRMLAGNQPQHF	TGTGCCAGCAGGATGCTGGCGGGCAATCAGCCCCAGCATTTT
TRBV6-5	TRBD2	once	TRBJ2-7	CASSYSPGGNYEQYF	TGTGCCAGCAGTTACTCCCCGGGAGGGAATTACGAGCAGTACTTC